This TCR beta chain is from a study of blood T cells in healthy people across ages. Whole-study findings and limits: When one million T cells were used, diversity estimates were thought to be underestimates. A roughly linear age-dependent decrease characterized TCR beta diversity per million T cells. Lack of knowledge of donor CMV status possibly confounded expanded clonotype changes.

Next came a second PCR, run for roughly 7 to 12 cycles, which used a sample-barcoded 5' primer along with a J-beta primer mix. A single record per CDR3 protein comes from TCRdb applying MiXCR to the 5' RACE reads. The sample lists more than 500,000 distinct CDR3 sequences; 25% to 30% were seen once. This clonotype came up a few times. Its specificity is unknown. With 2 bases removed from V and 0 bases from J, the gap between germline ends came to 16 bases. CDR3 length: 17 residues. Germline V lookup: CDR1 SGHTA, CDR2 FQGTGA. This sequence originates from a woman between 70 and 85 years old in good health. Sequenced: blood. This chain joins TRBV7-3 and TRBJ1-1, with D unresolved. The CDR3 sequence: CASSLEPGRSMNTEAFF. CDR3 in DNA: TGTGCCAGCAGCTTAGAACCGGGCAGATCCATGAACACTGAAGCTTTCTTT.